A single sample gave rise to the 19 T cell receptor beta chains below, sequenced in a study of molecular identifiers for immune sequencing clone quantification. MiXCR was run by TCRdb on the PCR reads, yielding one entry per CDR3 protein. This table holds just under 650,000 distinct CDR3 sequences, less than 20% found once. The sequencing input was naive CD8+ T cells from blood, with Jurkat cell RNA spiked in. Specified subset: FACS-sorted CD8+CD4-CCR7+CD45RA+ naive T cells. Receptors originate from a human donor in good health. Some libraries in this study had Jurkat cell RNA spiked in.

In its sample, this clonotype was seen many times. The V and J genes are TRBV7-9 and TRBJ2-1, with D perhaps matching TRBD2 (5 bases). CDR3 length: 14 residues. V dropped 3 bases and J dropped 8 bases, with 14 bases sitting between them. Germline CDR1 reads SEHNR; CDR2 reads FQNEAQ (reference sequence). CDR3 bases: TGTGCCAGCAGCTTTGAAATTAGCGAATATGAGCAGTTCTTC. It specifies CASSFEISEYEQFF.

To note about this clonotype: This may arise from a read error, as a much more abundant clone is one base away. The chain employs TRBV4-3 and TRBJ2-7; 8 positions match TRBD1. Germline V gene data show CDR1 as LGHNA and CDR2 as YSLEER. The CDR3 contains 16 residues. CDR3 in amino acids: CASSQDRTGTSYGQYF. The CDR3 DNA is TGCGCCAGCAGCCAAGATAGGACAGGGACGTCCTACGGGCAGTACTTC.

In its sample, this clonotype was seen many times. The chain couples TRBV10-3 to TRBJ2-4; no reliable D call. This CDR3 region has 15 residues. Trimming removed 3 bases at V and 0 bases at J, with 9 bases between. Germline loops: CDR1 ENHRY, CDR2 SYGVKD. As DNA, the CDR3 is TGTGCCATCAGTGATCAACCGCTAGCCAAAAACATTCAGTACTTC. Protein: CAISDQPLAKNIQYF.

This clonotype was counted at least ten times. The chain uses TRBV7-6 and TRBJ1-4, with D tentatively TRBD1 (5 bases). Germline V gene sequence: CDR1 SGHVS, CDR2 FNYEAQ. This CDR3 is 14 amino acids long. Trimming removed 2 bases from V and 6 bases from J, with 10 bases in between. The CDR3 nucleotides read TGTGCCAGCAGCTTATGGGGGGATGATGAAAAACTGTTTTTT. Translating gives CASSLWGDDEKLFF. Together with reference TRBV7-6 and TRBJ1-4, the CDR3 gives the full variable domain: GAGVSQSPRYKVTKRGQDVALRCDPISGHVSLYWYRQALGQGPEFLTYFNYEAQQDKSGLPNDRFSAERPEGSISTLTIQRTEQRDSAMYRCASSLWGDDEKLFFGSGTQLSVL.

This sequence joins TRBV30 and TRBJ1-2; D uncertain. Looked up from germline, CDR1 is GTSNPN and CDR2 is SVGIG (reference sequence). The length of the CDR3 is 14 residues. Trimming shortened V by 2 bases and J by 2 bases, and 12 bases separated the two germline ends. CDR3 protein: CAWSSDVQNYGYTF. Written as DNA, the CDR3 is TGTGCCTGGAGTTCGGACGTACAAAACTATGGCTACACCTTC. Full variable domain (remainder filled in from reference TRBV30 and TRBJ1-2): SQTIHQWPATLVQPVGSPLSLECTVEGTSNPNLYWYRQAAGRGLQLLFYSVGIGQISSEVPQNLSASRPQDRQFILSSKKLLLSDSGFYLCAWSSDVQNYGYTFGSGTRLTVV.

This clonotype was seen at least ten times. The V call is TRBV13, the J call TRBJ2-5; tentatively, D is TRBD2 (7 bases). Germline V gives CDR1 PRHDT, CDR2 FYEKMQ (reference sequence). Trimming took 4 bases from V and 2 from J, leaving 14 bases between them. The CDR3 is 15 residues long. The CDR3 DNA is TGTGCCAGCAGCTCACGGGGGGCGGGGCAAGAGACCCAGTACTTC. This gives the protein CASSSRGAGQETQYF.

Many counts were recorded for this clonotype. The chain is built from TRBV2 and TRBJ2-5, with TRBD2 identical over 10 bases. The CDR3 spans 16 residues. CDR1 is SNHLY, CDR2 FYNNEI, per germline. Unmatched junction bases numbered 13, after V lost 7 bases and J lost 5 bases. This chain's CDR3 is CASTEGLAGALETQYF. In DNA, the CDR3 is TGTGCCAGCACCGAGGGGCTAGCGGGGGCTCTTGAGACCCAGTACTTC.

V is TRBV30 and J is TRBJ2-1, with D perhaps matching TRBD1 (6 bases). The CDR3 loop spans 14 amino acids. V was trimmed by 5 bases and J by 4 bases, leaving 15 bases between them. The germline V gene encodes CDR1 GTSNPN and CDR2 SVGIG (reference sequence). CDR3 amino acids: CAWEPRDIYNEQFF. CDR3 DNA sequence: TGTGCCTGGGAACCCCGGGACATTTACAATGAGCAGTTCTTC.

The chain is built from TRBV19 and TRBJ2-7; D is perhaps TRBD1 (5 bases). This CDR3 is 14 amino acids long. CDR1 and CDR2 from the germline V gene are LNHDA and SQIVND (reference sequence). V shed 5 bases and J shed 5 bases, with 16 bases lying between them. CDR3 sequence reads: CASSVLAGSDEQYF. For the CDR3, the DNA is TGTGCCAGTAGTGTATTGGCAGGGTCAGACGAGCAGTACTTC. Variable domain in full (rest from reference TRBV19 and TRBJ2-7): DGGITQSPKYLFRKEGQNVTLSCEQNLNHDAMYWYRQDPGQGLRLIYYSQIVNDFQKGDIAEGYSVSREKKESFPLTVTSAQKNPTAFYLCASSVLAGSDEQYFGPGTRLTVT.

About this clonotype: At one boundary the junction diverges from the germline segment, which might be a read error. J is TRBJ2-2 and V is TRBV30; the D call may be TRBD1 or TRBD2 (5 bases each). CDR3 length equals 16 residues. Germline V gives CDR1 GTSNPN, CDR2 SVGIG (reference sequence). The CDR3 DNA reads as TGTGCCTGGAGTGTAATAGGGGCGCAGGACACCGGGAAGCTGTTTTTT. Translation gives CAWSVIGAQDTGKLFF.

V and J are TRBV4-1 and TRBJ2-7; no definite D call. Trimming pared 4 bases from V and 0 bases from J, leaving 16 bases between. Germline lookup yields CDR1 MGHRA and CDR2 YSYEKL. This CDR3 region has 16 residues. The CDR3 loop reads CASSLIETPSSYEQYF. The CDR3, as DNA: TGCGCCAGCAGCCTAATCGAGACACCGAGCTCCTACGAGCAGTACTTC.

Notes on this clonotype: This may arise from a read error, as a much more abundant clone is one base away. The chain couples TRBV4-3 to TRBJ2-7; the match to TRBD1 covers 8 bases. J was trimmed by 9 bases and V by 5 bases; bases with no gene match: 15. The germline V gene has CDR1 LGHNA and CDR2 YSLEER. There are 15 residues in the CDR3. The CDR3 reads CASSYSGTGVDGQYF. CDR3 bases: TGCGCCAGCAGCTACTCCGGGACAGGCGTGGACGGGCAGTACTTC.

To note about this clonotype: This may arise from a read error, as a much more abundant clone is one base away. This chain joins TRBV19 and TRBJ1-1; D is ambiguous. This CDR3 region has 14 residues. V was clipped by 3 bases and J by 6 bases, with 14 bases between them. Looked up from germline, CDR1 is LNHDA and CDR2 is SQIVND (reference sequence). The CDR3 bases are TGTGCCAGTAGTATCGGTCTATGGGTGGCTGAAGCTTTCTTT. It is translated as CASSIGLWVAEAFF.

Worth noting for this clonotype: This may stem from a read error, because a much larger clone lies one nucleotide away. Here the CDR3 DNA reads TGTGCCATCAGTGGGGAGGGACGCCTCTCTGGGGCCAACGTCCCGACTTTC. As protein: CAISGEGRLSGANVPTF. The J gene is TRBJ2-6, the V gene TRBV10-3; TRBD2 aligns across 7 bases. CDR1 ENHRY and CDR2 SYGVKD come from the germline V gene. The CDR3 covers 17 residues.

The chain joins TRBV5-6 to TRBJ1-6; D not certain. V was trimmed by 0 bases and J by 11 bases, leaving 15 bases between them. Germline CDR1 reads SGHDT; CDR2 reads YYEEEE. This CDR3 region has 15 residues. CDR3 sequence reads: CASSLGGAFGTPLHF. CDR3 coding DNA: TGTGCCAGCAGCTTGGGGGGAGCTTTTGGGACACCCCTCCACTTT.

Points on this clonotype: It may be a read error: a sequence one base away is much more abundant. The J gene is TRBJ1-5, the V gene TRBV7-9; no definite D call. This CDR3 is built from 12 residues. V was cut by 5 bases and J by 9 bases, with 11 bases left in between. Germline CDR1 reads SEHNR; CDR2 reads FQNEAQ (reference sequence). The CDR3, as DNA: TGTGCCAGCAGCCAGTCCGCGGGGCCCCAGCATTTT. Translated: CASSQSAGPQHF.

This clonotype was recorded at least ten times. The genes are TRBV12-3 or TRBV12-4 and TRBJ2-1; D is unresolved. Trimming stripped 3 bases from V and 9 bases from J, with 12 bases between. CDR3 size: 13 residues. The CDR3, as DNA: TGTGCCAGCAGTTTTTCCCCCGCCCGTGAGCAGTTCTTC. The encoded protein is CASSFSPAREQFF.

This clonotype was seen at least ten times. The chain recombines TRBV27 with TRBJ1-4; TRBD1 aligns across 8 bases. V lost 8 bases to trimming and J lost 0 bases; unmatched junction nucleotides: 5. CDR1 is MNHEY, CDR2 SMNVEV, per germline (reference sequence). The CDR3 is 15 residues long. This CDR3 is CASRDRIATNEKLFF. CDR3 coding DNA: TGTGCCAGCCGGGACAGGATTGCAACTAATGAAAAACTGTTTTTT.

This clonotype has more than one count but fewer than ten. The rearrangement uses TRBV7-9 and TRBJ1-6; D may be TRBD1 (5 bases). V dropped 5 bases and J dropped 4 bases, with 18 bases sitting between them. In germline, CDR1 is SEHNR, CDR2 FQNEAQ (reference sequence). This CDR3 is 17 amino acids long. The CDR3 here is CASSPPGDSSYNSPLHF. DNA for the CDR3: TGTGCCAGCAGCCCGCCTGGGGACTCTAGTTATAATTCACCCCTCCACTTT.